This TCR beta chain originates from a study of T cell clonotyping in hematopoietic cell transplantation. Recipients were bled about 28 days pretransplant and at posttransplant days 30, 100, 180. General study results and limits: Cells were unsorted, so CD4 and CD8 contributions were not separated. Graft donor and pretransplant recipient Inverse Simpson Index values predicted broader posttransplant TCR diversity.

Of note for this clone: The antigen is unknown.

V shed 2 bases and J shed 0 bases, with 9 bases lying between them. Germline CDR1 reads MGHDK; CDR2 reads SYGVNS. This CDR3 has 15 residues. Profiled with immunoSEQ multiplex PCR; TCRdb holds only in-frame clones, not every one. The sample yields approximately 12,000 clones, about 91% seen once. This receptor was obtained from an older female patient who had an allogeneic stem cell transplant from an unrelated donor, so the T cells may come from the graft donor. Some clones in this sample may be carry-over from other donors' samples. Sequenced here: PBMCs, sampled 100 days after allogeneic stem cell transplant. The V gene is TRBV25-1, the J gene TRBJ2-3; TRBD2 is a possible D gene (5 bases). The chain's CDR3 is CASSEGWTSTDTQYF. The DNA for the CDR3 is TGTGCCAGCAGTGAAGGGTGGACTAGCACAGATACGCAGTATTTT.